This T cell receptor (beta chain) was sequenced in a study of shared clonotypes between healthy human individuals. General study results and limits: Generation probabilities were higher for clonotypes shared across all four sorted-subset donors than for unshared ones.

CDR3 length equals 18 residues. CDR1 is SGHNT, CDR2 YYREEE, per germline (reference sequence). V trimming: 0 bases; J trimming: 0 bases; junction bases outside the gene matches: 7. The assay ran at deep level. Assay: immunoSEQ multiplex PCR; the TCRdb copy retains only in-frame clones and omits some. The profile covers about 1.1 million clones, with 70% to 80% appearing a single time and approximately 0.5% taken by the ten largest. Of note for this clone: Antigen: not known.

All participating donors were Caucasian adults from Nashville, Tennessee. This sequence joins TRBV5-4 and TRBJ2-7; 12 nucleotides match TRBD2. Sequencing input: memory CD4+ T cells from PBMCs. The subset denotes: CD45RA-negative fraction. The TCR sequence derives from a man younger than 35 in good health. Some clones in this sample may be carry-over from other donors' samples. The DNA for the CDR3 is TGTGCCAGCAGCTTGGGGCTAGCGGGAGGGACCTACTCCTACGAGCAGTACTTC. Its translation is CASSLGLAGGTYSYEQYF.